The 12 T cell receptor beta chains presented below share a single source sample, sequenced in a study of shared clonotypes between healthy human individuals. TCRdb keeps only in-frame clones here, not all; method: immunoSEQ multiplex PCR. The sample lists 500,000 or so clones, approximately 95% occurring once. Sequencing was carried out using naive CD4+ T cells sorted from blood. As to subset: CD45RA+ positively selected. The receptors originated from a woman in her twenties or thirties in good health.

The chain combines TRBV7-8 with TRBJ1-2; 7 nucleotides align to TRBD1. This CDR3 has 17 residues. Germline V gene sequence: CDR1 SGHVS, CDR2 FQNEAQ. The V segment lost 5 bases and the J segment 4 bases; nucleotides outside the gene matches: 16. CDR3 coding DNA: TGTGCCAGCAGCCTTCACATTACGGTCGGGACAGTCTATGGCTACACCTTC. This sequence encodes CASSLHITVGTVYGYTF.

Only one count was recorded for this clone. The gene calls are TRBV2 and TRBJ2-7; 7 bases match TRBD1. The trim removed 5 bases at V and 4 bases at J, leaving 5 bases unmatched. This CDR3 spans 13 amino acids. Germline CDR1 is SNHLY and CDR2 is FYNNEI. The CDR3 nucleotides read TGTGCCAGCAGTATCGACAGGGCGTACGAGCAGTACTTC. Amino acids: CASSIDRAYEQYF.

This chain joins TRBV18 and TRBJ2-7; D is ambiguous. The CDR3 contains 13 residues. V gave up 2 bases and J gave up 2 bases, with 7 bases separating them. Germline CDR1 reads KGHSH; CDR2 reads LQKENI. CDR3 region: CASSPGRTYEQYF. CDR3 sequence (DNA): TGTGCCAGCTCACCAGGCAGAACCTACGAGCAGTACTTC.

This chain connects TRBV6-5 to TRBJ1-3; D is uncertain. The CDR3 is 15 amino acids. CDR1 and CDR2 from the germline V gene are MNHEY and SVGAGI. The V and J ends lost 3 bases and 4 bases respectively, with 13 bases between them. CDR3 sequence: CASSYSQVEGNTIYF. The CDR3 DNA follows: TGTGCCAGCAGTTATAGCCAGGTAGAAGGAAACACCATATATTTT.

About this clone: Other DNA sequences in this specimen translate into the identical CDR3. The chain is built from TRBV9 and TRBJ2-2; no reliable D call. V was shortened by 2 bases and J by 7 bases, with 6 bases between the two germline ends. Germline values: CDR1 SGDLS, CDR2 YYNGEE. The CDR3 has 12 residues. In nucleotides, the CDR3 is TGTGCCAGCAGCGTTAGCATCGGGGAGCTGTTTTTT. Translated: CASSVSIGELFF. The full variable domain, completed using reference TRBV9 and TRBJ2-2, is DSGVTQTPKHLITATGQRVTLRCSPRSGDLSVYWYQQSLDQGLQFLIQYYNGEERAKGNILERFSAQQFPDLHSELNLSSLELGDSALYFCASSVSIGELFFGEGSRLTVL.

About this clone itself: Other DNA sequences in this specimen translate into the identical CDR3. The chain combines TRBV6-6 with TRBJ1-1; D remains ambiguous. This CDR3 comprises 12 residues. The germline CDR1 and CDR2 sequences are MNHNY and SVGAGI (reference sequence). Trimming removed 2 bases at V and 4 bases at J, with 5 bases between. CDR3 loop: CASSYGGTEAFF. The CDR3 DNA sequence: TGTGCCAGCAGTTACGGAGGCACTGAAGCTTTCTTT.

V is TRBV28 and J is TRBJ2-7, with 12 bases that match TRBD2. The V and J ends lost 1 base and 9 bases, in that order; junction bases with no gene match: 22. CDR1 is MDHEN, CDR2 SYDVKM, per germline. There are 20 residues in the CDR3. CDR3 region: CASSLSGARGLAGRESVQYF. As DNA, the CDR3 is TGTGCCAGCAGTTTATCGGGGGCGCGAGGACTAGCGGGACGGGAGTCGGTGCAGTACTTC.

The sample holds one count of this clone. This rearrangement joins TRBV28 to TRBJ1-1, with unresolved D. This CDR3 contains 12 residues. Trimming removed 8 bases at V and 0 bases at J, with 7 bases between. The germline V gene encodes CDR1 MDHEN and CDR2 SYDVKM. CDR3 nucleotide sequence: TGTGCCAGCTTTTCCATGAACACTGAAGCTTTCTTT. Its translation is CASFSMNTEAFF.

The rearrangement links TRBV2 to TRBJ2-3; TRBD2 is a possible D gene (6 bases). The V and J ends lost 2 bases and 4 bases respectively, with 16 bases between them. CDR3 length: 16 amino acids. Germline CDR1 is SNHLY and CDR2 is FYNNEI. The CDR3: CASSERRGGGADTQYF. The CDR3 region has the DNA TGTGCCAGCAGTGAAAGGCGTGGGGGAGGCGCAGATACGCAGTATTTT. Looking up the rest from reference TRBV2 and TRBJ2-3 gives the full variable domain: EPEVTQTPSHQVTQMGQEVILRCVPISNHLYFYWYRQILGQKVEFLVSFYNNEISEKSEIFDDQFSVERPDGSNFTLKIRSTKLEDSAMYFCASSERRGGGADTQYFGPGTRLTVL.

The J gene is TRBJ1-1, the V gene TRBV7-9, with 10 bases aligning to TRBD1. Germline V gene sequence: CDR1 SEHNR, CDR2 FQNEAQ (reference sequence). This CDR3 has 16 residues. With 1 base clipped from V and 1 base from J, the junction kept 3 bases outside the gene matches. CDR3 nucleotide sequence: TGTGCCAGCAGCTTAGAAGGGACAGGGGCGAACACTGAAGCTTTCTTT. Translated, it gives CASSLEGTGANTEAFF.

About this clone itself: Other nucleotide sequences from this sample produce the same CDR3. J is TRBJ2-3 and V is TRBV28, with D uncertain. The CDR3 has 13 residues. Trimming took off 5 bases at V and 2 bases at J, with 8 bases between the two ends. Germline values: CDR1 MDHEN, CDR2 SYDVKM. The CDR3 DNA sequence: TGTGCCAGCAGTCCGACTTCCACAGATACGCAGTATTTT. This translates into CASSPTSTDTQYF.

The chain recombines TRBV20-1 with TRBJ1-1, with D possibly TRBD1 on 5 matching bases. The CDR3 covers 10 residues. Germline V CDR1 and CDR2: DFQATT, SNEGSKA (reference sequence). V was trimmed by 6 bases and J by 9 bases, leaving 11 bases between them. The CDR3, as DNA: TGCAGTGCGCGCCGGGGCAAAGCTTTCTTT. Amino acids: CSARRGKAFF.